This is a list of T cell receptor beta chains from one sample in a study of cytomegalovirus exposure and HLA in healthy donors. Method: immunoSEQ multiplex PCR; TCRdb's copy keeps in-frame clones and lacks some. This table holds about 140,000 clones, 75% found once. The sample taken for sequencing was PBMCs. These receptors were obtained from a man aged 40-50 years in good health and CMV-seronegative. Each CDR3 is given with its conserved first and last residue. The order of the fields is J gene, V gene, D gene, clone size, CDR3 DNA, CDR3 protein. D genes are given only for firm matches. The size of a clone is reported for some rows only, either as once, few or many, or as a class for expanded clones.

TRBJ1-1	TRBV9	TRBD1	NA	TGTGCCAGCAGCGTAGCAGGGGGCGCGGTCACTGAAGCTTTCTTT	CASSVAGGAVTEAFF
TRBJ1-2	TRBV27	TRBD1	NA	TGTGCCAGCAGTTTATCTCAACCAGGGACAGCCTCGCTGTATGGCTACACCTTC	CASSLSQPGTASLYGYTF
TRBJ1-1	TRBV7-9	NA	NA	TGTGCCAGCAGAATACAGGGTGGGACTGAAGCTTTCTTT	CASRIQGGTEAFF
TRBJ1-3	TRBV19	NA	NA	TGTGCCAGCAAGCGGGGAGGTTCTGGAAACACCATATATTTT	CASKRGGSGNTIYF
TRBJ2-5	TRBV7-9	NA	once	TGTGCCAGCAGCTTAGTGGGGGGTGGCGAGACCCAGTACTTC	CASSLVGGGETQYF
TRBJ2-5	TRBV13	NA	NA	TGTGCCAGCAGCTTAGCCGGGAGTACGCAAGAGACCCAGTACTTC	CASSLAGSTQETQYF
TRBJ2-5	TRBV2	NA	once	TGTGCCAGCAGTGGCGAGGCCAAAGAGACCCAGTACTTC	CASSGEAKETQYF
TRBJ1-5	TRBV6-6	NA	NA	TGTGCCAGCAGCCCCAGGGTTAATCAGCCCCAGCATTTT	CASSPRVNQPQHF
TRBJ2-1	TRBV5-4	TRBD1	NA	TGTGCCAGCACCGACCAGGGGGCGTTAGGGTACAATGAGCAGTTCTTC	CASTDQGALGYNEQFF
TRBJ1-5	TRBV6-1	NA	NA	TGTGCCAGCAGTTGGCTTGCGGGGGCCGGTCAGCCCCAGCATTTT	CASSWLAGAGQPQHF
TRBJ2-5	TRBV30	TRBD1	once	TGTGCCTGGGAAAGTGACAGGGGGGACAAGACCCAGTACTTC	CAWESDRGDKTQYF
TRBJ2-3	TRBV6-5	NA	many	TGTGCCAGCAGGGCGGGCGGGGCCGGAGATACGCAGTATTTT	CASRAGGAGDTQYF
TRBJ1-2	TRBV27	NA	NA	TGTGCCAGCAGTTTATGGGGAGGTTCTGGGTCCTCAAACTATGGCTACACCTTC	CASSLWGGSGSSNYGYTF
TRBJ2-5	TRBV5-4	NA	NA	TGTGCCAGCAGCTTAGGACAGCGAGAGACCCAGTACTTC	CASSLGQRETQYF
TRBJ2-5	TRBV5-6	NA	NA	TGTGCCAGCAGCTTGGTGGACAGTACCCTCCAAGAGACCCAGTACTTC	CASSLVDSTLQETQYF
TRBJ2-7	TRBV29-1	TRBD1	once	TGCAGCGCCACCGGGACAGCTTCCTACGAGCAGTACTTC	CSATGTASYEQYF
TRBJ2-7	TRBV28	NA	NA	TGTGCCAGCAGGGGCCTCTCCTACGAGCAGTACTTC	CASRGLSYEQYF
TRBJ1-1	TRBV11-2	NA	few	TGTGCCAGCAGCTCAGACAGGATCGCTGAAGCTTTCTTT	CASSSDRIAEAFF
TRBJ2-7	TRBV7-2	NA	few	TGTGCCAGCAGCTTGGGGCCCAACTACGAGCAGTACTTC	CASSLGPNYEQYF
TRBJ2-5	TRBV7-2	NA	once	TGTGCCAGCAGCTTAGGGCGGGAGACCCAGTACTTC	CASSLGRETQYF
TRBJ1-5	TRBV7-9	NA	NA	TGTGCCAGCAGCTTAGTCGGCAATCAGCCCCAGCATTTT	CASSLVGNQPQHF
TRBJ2-1	TRBV5-1	TRBD2	NA	TGCGCCAGCAGCATTTGGACTAGCGGGGGATACAATGAGCAGTTCTTC	CASSIWTSGGYNEQFF
TRBJ2-1	TRBV6-5	NA	NA	TGTGCCAGCAGTTACGCAGGGGACCCTGGGGGCAATGAGCAGTTCTTC	CASSYAGDPGGNEQFF
TRBJ2-7	TRBV2	TRBD2	few	TGTGCCGGCGGGCGGGGGATCTCCTACGAGCAGTACTTC	CAGGRGISYEQYF
TRBJ1-3	TRBV7-2	NA	NA	TGTGCCAGCAGCCCGAGCTCTGGAAACACCATATATTTT	CASSPSSGNTIYF
TRBJ1-4	TRBV30	TRBD1	NA	TGTGCCTGGAGTGTCCAGGGGGGTGAAAAACTGTTTTTT	CAWSVQGGEKLFF